The sequence of this T cell receptor (beta chain) was determined in a study of T cell responses to AZD1222 COVID-19 vaccine. About the research overall: Researchers grouped second doses given at about 4 or about 12 weeks into one pool.

Notes on the study in general: Only six AZD1222 recipients tested seropositive at baseline. CD4 TCRs linked to vaccination spanned spike, dominating at 160-218 and 743-854.

Points on this clone: The antigen remains undetermined.

Libraries were prepared by immunoSEQ multiplex PCR; TCRdb keeps only in-frame clonotypes and omits some of them. Altogether about 150,000 clones are present, 94% being singletons, with the ten largest covering 1.3%. Germline CDR1 MDHEN, CDR2 SYDVKM. The length of the CDR3 is 16 residues. The germline V and J ends were trimmed by 6 bases and 3 bases, with 20 bases remaining between them. The gene calls are TRBV28 and TRBJ1-2; D is possibly TRBD1 (5 bases). This clonotype originated in an adult in good health. This specimen consisted of peripheral blood, obtained on day 0 of AZD1222 vaccination. The CDR3 sequence: CASRSGGKAGDYGYTF. The CDR3 bases are TGTGCCAGCAGGAGCGGGGGGAAAGCTGGCGACTATGGCTACACCTTC.